This T cell receptor beta chain was sequenced for a study of blood T cell repertoires in COVID-19. Turning to the study itself: The analysed material was cDNA or gDNA that came from T cells, B-cell-depleted T cells, or PBMCs.

Original processing methods: From reference gene primer amplification, estimates of nucleated cell counts were derived. Assay used: immunoSEQ multiplex PCR; TCRdb lists only in-frame clones, some missing. The V and J calls and clone size come from that table; D and trimming were worked out from the DNA. Of roughly 38,000 clones listed, around 83% were seen once; the top ten hold about 60%. V was clipped by 2 bases and J by 6 bases; unmatched bases: 6. There are 14 residues in the CDR3. Looked up from germline, CDR1 is SGHTA and CDR2 is FQGNSA. Sequenced: peripheral blood. The chain links TRBV7-2 to TRBJ2-7, with TRBD2 matching 8 bases. This receptor was taken from a man between 65 and 85 years old with acute or convalescent COVID-19. CDR3 residues: CASSLSSGNSEQYF. Here the CDR3 DNA reads TGTGCCAGCAGCTTAAGTAGCGGGAATTCCGAGCAGTACTTC. Drawing the rest from reference TRBV7-2 and TRBJ2-7, the complete variable domain is GAGVSQSPSNKVTEKGKDVELRCDPISGHTALYWYRQSLGQGLEFLIYFQGNSAPDKSGLPSDRFSAERTGGSVSTLTIQRTQQEDSAVYLCASSLSSGNSEQYFGPGTRLTVT.